The clone carrying this T cell receptor beta chain was seen ten or more times. Its specificity is not known. TCRdb re-called the RT-PCR reads with MiXCR, one entry per CDR3 protein. The sample lists 500,000 to 600,000 distinct CDR3 sequences, roughly 8.2% occurring once. CDR1 SQVTM and CDR2 ANQGSEA come from the germline V gene. The ends were cut back, 1 base at V and 5 bases at J, with 11 bases in the middle. The CDR3 consists of 13 residues. The data are from a study of response to subunit inactivated influenza vaccine. The study's findings and limits: A suggestion made by the authors is that each seasonal influenza vaccination recruits few new T cells.

This clonotype was obtained from a man between 50 and 75 years old who received an inactivated influenza vaccine. This sequence joins TRBV29-1 and TRBJ2-5; D gene unclear. Material: PBMCs from blood, obtained about 24 months after vaccination. CDR3 sequence reads: CSVEGTQGETQYF. CDR3 nucleotides: TGCAGCGTTGAAGGCACTCAAGGGGAGACCCAGTACTTC.